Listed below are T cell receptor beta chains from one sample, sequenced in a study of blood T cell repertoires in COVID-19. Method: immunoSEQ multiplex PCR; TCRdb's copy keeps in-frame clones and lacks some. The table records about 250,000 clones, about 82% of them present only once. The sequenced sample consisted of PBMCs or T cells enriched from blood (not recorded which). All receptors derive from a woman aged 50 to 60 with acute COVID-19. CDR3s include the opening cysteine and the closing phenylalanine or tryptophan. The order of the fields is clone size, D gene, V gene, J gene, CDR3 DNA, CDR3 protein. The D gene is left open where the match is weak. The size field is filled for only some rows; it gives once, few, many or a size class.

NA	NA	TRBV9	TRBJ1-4	TGTGCCAGCAGCGTAGGGACAGCACTTGAAAAACTGTTTTTT	CASSVGTALEKLFF
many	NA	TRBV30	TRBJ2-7	TGTGCCTGGAGTGGTTCTGACAGATTCTACGAGCAGTACTTC	CAWSGSDRFYEQYF
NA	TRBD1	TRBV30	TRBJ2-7	TGTGCCTGGAGTTCGGGACAGGGGGAAGAGTACTTC	CAWSSGQGEEYF
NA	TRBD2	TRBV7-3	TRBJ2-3	TGTGCCAGCAGCCCCGTGTCGGGCGGGGGGGTTGGTCATACGCAGTATTTT	CASSPVSGGGVGHTQYF
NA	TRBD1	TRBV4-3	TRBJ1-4	TGCGCCAGCAGCCAAATAGACAGGGAATGGGAAAAACTGTTTTTT	CASSQIDREWEKLFF
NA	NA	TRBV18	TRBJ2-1	TGTGCCAGCTCACCATTCACAGGGAGATCCTACAATGAGCAGTTCTTC	CASSPFTGRSYNEQFF
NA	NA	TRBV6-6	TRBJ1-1	TGTGCCAGCAGTTCAGCGGGGGGAGTCTATCAGGTGGCTTTCTTT	CASSSAGGVYQVAFF
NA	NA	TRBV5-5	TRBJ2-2	TGTGCCAGCAGCCGGGTTTGGCCCGGGGAGCTGTTTTTT	CASSRVWPGELFF
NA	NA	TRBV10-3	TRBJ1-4	TGTGCCATCAGTGCAACGACAGGTTATAATGAAAAACTGTTTTTT	CAISATTGYNEKLFF
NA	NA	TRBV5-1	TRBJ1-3	TGCGCCAGCAGCTTGGCCGCAGGGGGAAACACCATATATTTT	CASSLAAGGNTIYF